The entry below gives a single T cell receptor (beta chain) sequence along with its context. The data belong to a study of T cell responses to AZD1222 COVID-19 vaccine. Germline V gene lookup returns CDR1 LGHDT and CDR2 YNNKEL (reference sequence). CDR3 length: 14 residues. V was clipped by 1 base and J by 11 bases, with 12 bases between them. Libraries were prepared by immunoSEQ multiplex PCR; TCRdb keeps only in-frame clonotypes and omits some of them. Of 100,000 or so clones in the sample, 82% are singletons; the top ten hold around 5.1%. The TCR comes from an adult in good health. V gene TRBV3-1 (or the pseudogene TRBV3-2) combines with J gene TRBJ1-6; D perhaps matches TRBD1 (5 bases). This material consisted of peripheral blood, taken on day 0 of AZD1222 vaccination. This CDR3 reads CASSQGTGRTPLHF. CDR3 in DNA: TGTGCCAGCAGCCAAGGAACAGGTCGAACACCCCTCCACTTT.